This TCR beta chain was sequenced for a study of T cells in Graves' hyperthyroidism and ophthalmopathy. This CDR3 has 15 residues. Germline-derived CDR1 and CDR2 are SGHAT and FQNNGV. V shed 6 bases, J shed 5 bases, and the junction held 10 bases outside the gene matches. There are a few counts of this clonotype. RNA transcripts were the template for amplifying TCR beta CDR3 regions. RT-PCR in the first round (using the HTBI primer set) targeted the TCR CDR3. Using its own MiXCR run on the multiplex PCR reads, TCRdb lists one record per CDR3 protein. The table includes hundreds of thousands of distinct CDR3 sequences, about 22% detected once.

The TCR sequence derives from an older woman with Graves' ophthalmopathy. V gene TRBV11-2 combines with J gene TRBJ2-5, with 9 bases aligning to TRBD2. Source material: blood. The CDR3 nucleotides are TGTGCCAGCAGTTTCAGTAGCGGGAGTAGTGAGACCCAGTACTTC. This codes for CASSFSSGSSETQYF.